The sequence of this TCR beta chain was determined in a study of technical replicates of blood from four donors. CDR1 and CDR2 (germline): SGDLS, YYNGEE. Trimming shortened V by 0 bases and J by 0 bases, and 11 bases separated the two germline ends. This CDR3 spans 16 amino acids. Sequencing used immunoSEQ multiplex PCR; TCRdb keeps in-frame clones, though not all of them. The data contain around 83,000 clones, 94% of them seen just once; the ten biggest clones take up 0.26%. Specimen: T cells isolated from PBMCs. The sequence came from a human donor in good health. This sequence joins TRBV9 and TRBJ2-3; maybe TRBD2 (5 bases). This CDR3 is CASSVGLEASTDTQYF. Written as DNA, the CDR3 is TGTGCCAGCAGCGTAGGGTTGGAGGCTAGCACAGATACGCAGTATTTT.